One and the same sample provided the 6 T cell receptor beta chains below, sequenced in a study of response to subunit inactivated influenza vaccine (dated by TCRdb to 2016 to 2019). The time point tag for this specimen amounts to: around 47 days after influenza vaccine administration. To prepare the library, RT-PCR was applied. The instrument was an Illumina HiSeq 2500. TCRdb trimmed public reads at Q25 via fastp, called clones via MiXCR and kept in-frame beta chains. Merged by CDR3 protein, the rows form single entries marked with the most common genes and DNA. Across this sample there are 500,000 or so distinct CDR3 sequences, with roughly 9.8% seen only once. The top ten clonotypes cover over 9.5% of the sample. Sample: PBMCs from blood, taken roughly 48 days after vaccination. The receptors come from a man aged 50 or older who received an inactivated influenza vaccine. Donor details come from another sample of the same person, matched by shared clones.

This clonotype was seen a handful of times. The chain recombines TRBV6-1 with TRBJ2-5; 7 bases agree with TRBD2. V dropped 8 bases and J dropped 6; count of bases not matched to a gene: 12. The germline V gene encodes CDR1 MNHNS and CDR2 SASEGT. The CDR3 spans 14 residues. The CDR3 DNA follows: TGTGCCAGCTCGGCCTTGACAGCGGGGAAGACCCAGTACTTC. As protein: CASSALTAGKTQYF.

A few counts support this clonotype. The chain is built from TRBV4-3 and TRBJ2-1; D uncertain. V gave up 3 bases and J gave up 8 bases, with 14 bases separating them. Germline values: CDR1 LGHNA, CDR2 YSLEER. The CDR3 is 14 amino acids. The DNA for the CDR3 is TGCGCCAGCAGCCAGGCTTTCGATGCCCATGAGCAGTTCTTC. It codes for CASSQAFDAHEQFF.

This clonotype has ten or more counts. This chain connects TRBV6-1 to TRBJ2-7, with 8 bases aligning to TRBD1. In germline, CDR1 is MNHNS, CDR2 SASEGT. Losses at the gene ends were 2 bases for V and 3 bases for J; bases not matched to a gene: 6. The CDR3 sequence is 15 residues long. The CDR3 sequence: CASSERTGSFYEQYF. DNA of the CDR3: TGTGCCAGCAGTGAACGGACAGGGAGTTTCTACGAGCAGTACTTC.

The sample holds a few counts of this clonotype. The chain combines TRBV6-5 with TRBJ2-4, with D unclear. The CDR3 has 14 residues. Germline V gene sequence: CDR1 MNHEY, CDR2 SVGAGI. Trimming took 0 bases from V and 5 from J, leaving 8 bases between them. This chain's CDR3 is CASSYSRAQNIQYF. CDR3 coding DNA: TGTGCCAGCAGTTACTCACGGGCCCAAAACATTCAGTACTTC.

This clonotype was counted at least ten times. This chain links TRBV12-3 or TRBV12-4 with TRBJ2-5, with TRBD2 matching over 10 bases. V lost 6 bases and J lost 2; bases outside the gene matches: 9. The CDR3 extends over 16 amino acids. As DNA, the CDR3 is TGTGCCAGCAGCAACTCGGGACTAGCGAAACAAGAGACCCAGTACTTC. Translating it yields CASSNSGLAKQETQYF.

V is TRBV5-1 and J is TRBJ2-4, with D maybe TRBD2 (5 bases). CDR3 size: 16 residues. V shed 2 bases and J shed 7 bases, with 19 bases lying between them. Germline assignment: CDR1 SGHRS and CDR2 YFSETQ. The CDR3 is CASSFSAPVSGNIQYF. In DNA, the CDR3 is TGCGCCAGCAGCTTTAGCGCTCCGGTTTCGGGTAACATTCAGTACTTC.